Listed below are T cell receptor beta chains from one sample, sequenced in a study of blood T cell repertoires in COVID-19. This table comes from immunoSEQ multiplex PCR, and its TCRdb copy is limited to in-frame clones, with some not included. The data hold around 280,000 clones, with 70% to 90% observed a single time. The sequenced sample was peripheral blood. These receptors all come from a man in his 70s with acute or convalescent COVID-19. CDR3s leave out the opening cysteine and the closing phenylalanine or tryptophan. Fields, in order: V gene, J gene, CDR3 length, D gene, CDR3 protein. D genes are given only for firm matches.

TRBV5-4	TRBJ2-5	11	NA	ASSLYSPETQY
TRBV7-9	TRBJ2-1	15	TRBD2	ASSLQVRLAGMEEQF
TRBV15	TRBJ2-5	11	NA	ATSKSREVDPY
TRBV5-1	TRBJ1-2	12	NA	ASSLSGVNYGYT
TRBV24-1	TRBJ1-4	13	TRBD1	ATSHSGTGPEKLF
TRBV19	TRBJ1-6	13	NA	ASSDTGIDNSPLH
TRBV4-1	TRBJ2-1	14	TRBD2	ASSSPAGGLLNEQF
TRBV27	TRBJ2-1	13	TRBD2	ASSFSGGRYNEQF
TRBV28	TRBJ1-2	12	NA	ASRLTSANYGYT
TRBV9	TRBJ1-2	11	NA	ASSANTNYGYT
TRBV10-3	TRBJ1-5	10	TRBD1	AIRQGDQPQH
TRBV19	TRBJ2-1	12	NA	ARDAGARRNEQF
TRBV27	TRBJ2-7	11	TRBD2	ASRSLGGYEQY
TRBV29-1	TRBJ2-1	9	NA	SGETYNEQF
TRBV29-1	TRBJ2-7	10	NA	SVESQGYEQY
TRBV30	TRBJ2-5	11	NA	AWSAEGRETQY